These T cell receptor beta chains were read from a single sample in a study of cytomegalovirus exposure and HLA in healthy donors. Sequencing was performed with immunoSEQ multiplex PCR; in TCRdb, only in-frame clones are kept and a portion is missing. The repertoire has some 90,000 clones, around four fifths of them found once; the top ten carry under 5%. Sample: PBMCs. These receptors all come from a male donor in good health and CMV-seropositive. Both conserved end residues are trimmed from each CDR3.

v_call	j_call	cdr3_aa
TRBV19	TRBJ2-3	ASSRTGSTDTQY
TRBV27	TRBJ1-2	ASSSGRDYGYT
TRBV11-2	TRBJ1-1	ASSRTGTGLNTEAF
TRBV30	TRBJ2-7	ALLAGGSYEQY
TRBV19	TRBJ2-7	ATTGSHEQY
TRBV7-9	TRBJ1-1	SSSLMESEAF
TRBV6-1	.	ASNRLAGENEQY
TRBV30	TRBJ2-2	ACVGVGRRNTGELF
TRBV10-3	TRBJ1-1	AISAGQPDTEAF
TRBV28	TRBJ2-7	ASSLRLGRASTYEQY
TRBV30	TRBJ2-1	AWSSGTGGNEQF
TRBV5-1	TRBJ2-2	ASRLGSGDTGELF
TRBV2	TRBJ2-5	ASSATGGKETQY
TRBV27	.	AIGGDSYEQY
TRBV6-6	TRBJ1-6	ASLKNRAGNSPLH
TRBV28	TRBJ2-7	ASSSSRERERQSSYEQY
TRBV5-8	TRBJ2-1	ASSRRDRVLDEQF
TRBV5-1	TRBJ1-3	ASSLAGQGTSGNTIY
TRBV19	TRBJ1-6	ATKQDRGARAVH
TRBV30	TRBJ2-3	AWSYRPPGAGGSTDTQY
TRBV4-1	TRBJ2-1	ASSPRELTSYNEQF
TRBV6-4	TRBJ2-2	ASKREGQDTGELF
TRBV7-9	TRBJ2-1	ASSLAIFQDRARNEQF
TRBV14	TRBJ1-2	ASSPTSSSYGYT
TRBV4-1	TRBJ2-7	ASSQAWQGTSYEQY
TRBV4-1	TRBJ1-3	ASSREILGFGNTIY
TRBV30	TRBJ2-7	AWSMRTGGYYEQY
TRBV19	TRBJ1-1	ASSAQGGDTEAF
TRBV28	TRBJ1-2	ASSFGAVYGYT
TRBV19	TRBJ1-2	ASSIVKAYGYT
TRBV7-2	TRBJ2-1	ASSEGPSGPSYNEQF
TRBV9	TRBJ2-1	ASSPSLGTSASYNEQF
TRBV27	TRBJ2-1	ASSPNGGEQF
TRBV18	TRBJ1-4	ASSLTDGGEKLF
TRBV7-3	TRBJ2-1	ASSLSASGGNEQF
TRBV28	TRBJ2-7	ASSYDRGAINEQY
TRBV9	TRBJ2-1	ASSVKSVGEKNEQF
TRBV7-2	TRBJ2-1	ATRRQSYNEQF
TRBV7-8	TRBJ1-5	ASSLGTGVLDQPQH
TRBV28	TRBJ1-2	ASTIRETGTYT
TRBV30	TRBJ1-2	AWRGDYGYT
TRBV6-1	TRBJ1-1	ASSSDRGRDTEAF
TRBV5-6	TRBJ2-1	ASIPGQGFVEQF
TRBV7-2	TRBJ2-7	ASSRGQGAYEQY
TRBV10-2	TRBJ2-7	ASSPRTSGSYEQY
TRBV7-9	TRBJ2-5	ASSLAAGQETQY
TRBV5-1	TRBJ2-4	ASSLEGTGASLAKNIQY
TRBV9	TRBJ2-1	ASSVGGGAYEQF
TRBV2	TRBJ2-3	ASSRLAVTDTQY
TRBV25-1	TRBJ1-6	ASSEDRQGSSPLH